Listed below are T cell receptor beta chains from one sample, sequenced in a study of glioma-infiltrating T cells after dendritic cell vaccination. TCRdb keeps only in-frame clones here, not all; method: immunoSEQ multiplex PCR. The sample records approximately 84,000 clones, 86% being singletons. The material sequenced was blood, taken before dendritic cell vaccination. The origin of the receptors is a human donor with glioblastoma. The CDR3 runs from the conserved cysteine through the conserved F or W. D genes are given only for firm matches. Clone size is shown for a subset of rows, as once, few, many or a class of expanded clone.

CDR3 DNA: TGCGCCAGCAGCCAAGCTTCCGCCCAGACCCCAGGTGAGCAGTTCTTC
CDR3 protein: CASSQASAQTPGEQFF
D gene: .
clone size: .
V gene: TRBV4-3
J gene: TRBJ2-1

CDR3 DNA: TGCAGCGTTGAGACAGGGTGGTACAATGAGCAGTTCTTC
CDR3 protein: CSVETGWYNEQFF
D gene: TRBD1
clone size: once
V gene: TRBV29-1
J gene: TRBJ2-1

CDR3 DNA: TGTGCCAGCAGTCGTATCGGACAGGGGGTGAACTATGGCTACACCTTC
CDR3 protein: CASSRIGQGVNYGYTF
D gene: TRBD1
clone size: once
V gene: TRBV27
J gene: TRBJ1-2

CDR3 DNA: TGTGCCAGCAGCTCGGGGACAGTAGAAGAGCTCTATGGCTACACCTTC
CDR3 protein: CASSSGTVEELYGYTF
D gene: TRBD1
clone size: .
V gene: TRBV7-8
J gene: TRBJ1-2

CDR3 DNA: TGTGCCTGGAGACCAGGGGTATCTAATGAAAAACTGTTTTTT
CDR3 protein: CAWRPGVSNEKLFF
D gene: .
clone size: .
V gene: TRBV30
J gene: TRBJ1-4

CDR3 DNA: TGTGCCAGCAGCGCCCCCCTCGGGCGAGGGCTAGCGGGAGCCGATGAGCAGTTCTTC
CDR3 protein: CASSAPLGRGLAGADEQFF
D gene: TRBD2
clone size: .
V gene: TRBV2
J gene: TRBJ2-1

CDR3 DNA: TGTGCCAGCAGCTGGACAGGAGACTCTGGAAACACCATATATTTT
CDR3 protein: CASSWTGDSGNTIYF
D gene: TRBD1
clone size: .
V gene: TRBV11-2
J gene: TRBJ1-3

CDR3 DNA: TGTGCCAGCAGCACCAGGACTAGCGGGCGGTCCTACGAGCAGTACTTC
CDR3 protein: CASSTRTSGRSYEQYF
D gene: TRBD2
clone size: .
V gene: TRBV13
J gene: TRBJ2-7

CDR3 DNA: TGTGCCAGCAGTTTATTGGGGCTTGGGACTGAAGCTTTCTTT
CDR3 protein: CASSLLGLGTEAFF
D gene: .
clone size: .
V gene: TRBV27
J gene: TRBJ1-1

CDR3 DNA: TGTGCCAGCAGCTCCAGCGGGGGCGACTCCTACGAGCAGTACTTC
CDR3 protein: CASSSSGGDSYEQYF
D gene: TRBD2
clone size: .
V gene: TRBV9
J gene: TRBJ2-7

CDR3 DNA: TGTGCCAGCAGCGTAGGGGTTGGCGGGACCTTCTACGAGCAGTACTTC
CDR3 protein: CASSVGVGGTFYEQYF
D gene: .
clone size: .
V gene: TRBV9
J gene: TRBJ2-7

CDR3 DNA: TGCGCCAGCAGCTCGCCCGGGACAGGGCATACGGATACGCAGTATTTT
CDR3 protein: CASSSPGTGHTDTQYF
D gene: TRBD1
clone size: .
V gene: TRBV5-1
J gene: TRBJ2-3

CDR3 DNA: TGTGCCAGCTCTCGGGGGGGCACAGATACGCAGTATTTT
CDR3 protein: CASSRGGTDTQYF
D gene: TRBD2
clone size: .
V gene: TRBV2
J gene: TRBJ2-3

CDR3 DNA: TGTGCCAGCAGCAAGGGGGGCAATCAGCCCCAGCATTTT
CDR3 protein: CASSKGGNQPQHF
D gene: .
clone size: .
V gene: TRBV9
J gene: TRBJ1-5

CDR3 DNA: TGTGCCAGCAGCTCTCAACCTTGGCGGGAGACGACAGATACGCAGTATTTT
CDR3 protein: CASSSQPWRETTDTQYF
D gene: TRBD2
clone size: .
V gene: TRBV9
J gene: TRBJ2-3

CDR3 DNA: TGTGCCAGCAGCAAGGGTAGCGCGGAGACCCAGTACTTC
CDR3 protein: CASSKGSAETQYF
D gene: .
clone size: .
V gene: TRBV5-4
J gene: TRBJ2-5

CDR3 DNA: TGCAGCGTTGGCGGGACTAGCTTACACACAGATACGCAGTATTTT
CDR3 protein: CSVGGTSLHTDTQYF
D gene: TRBD2
clone size: .
V gene: TRBV29-1
J gene: TRBJ2-3

CDR3 DNA: TGTGCCAGTAGCACATCGGGGGGTCGGGGAAACACCATATATTTT
CDR3 protein: CASSTSGGRGNTIYF
D gene: .
clone size: .
V gene: TRBV19
J gene: TRBJ1-3

CDR3 DNA: TGTGCCAGCAGTCTGTCGGGGGGGCTAGAGTACGAGCAGTACTTC
CDR3 protein: CASSLSGGLEYEQYF
D gene: TRBD2
clone size: few
V gene: TRBV28
J gene: TRBJ2-7

CDR3 DNA: TGTGCCAGCAGTCTCCGGGGGTTAAGCTACGAGCAGTACTTC
CDR3 protein: CASSLRGLSYEQYF
D gene: .
clone size: .
V gene: TRBV6-1
J gene: TRBJ2-7

CDR3 DNA: TGTGCCATCAGTGAGGGAGGCGCAGGCCTCAAAACCTACGAGCAGTACTTC
CDR3 protein: CAISEGGAGLKTYEQYF
D gene: .
clone size: .
V gene: TRBV10-3
J gene: TRBJ2-7

CDR3 DNA: TGTGCCATCAGTGACAGGGGCTATGAGCAGTTCTTC
CDR3 protein: CAISDRGYEQFF
D gene: .
clone size: .
V gene: TRBV10-3
J gene: TRBJ2-1

CDR3 DNA: TGCAGCGTTGTCTTCAGGTCCGTACTCTATGGCTACACCTTC
CDR3 protein: CSVVFRSVLYGYTF
D gene: .
clone size: .
V gene: TRBV29-1
J gene: TRBJ1-2

CDR3 DNA: TGCGCCAGCAGCCAAGAAAACAGAGTCTATGGCTACACCTTC
CDR3 protein: CASSQENRVYGYTF
D gene: .
clone size: .
V gene: TRBV4-3
J gene: TRBJ1-2

CDR3 DNA: TGTGCCAGCAGCGGACCCGGGACTAGTGGCTACGAGCAGTACTTC
CDR3 protein: CASSGPGTSGYEQYF
D gene: TRBD2
clone size: .
V gene: TRBV9
J gene: TRBJ2-7

CDR3 DNA: TGCGCCAGCAGCCAATTACTTGGAAACACCATATATTTT
CDR3 protein: CASSQLLGNTIYF
D gene: .
clone size: .
V gene: TRBV4-3
J gene: TRBJ1-3